The present entry profiles one T cell receptor (beta chain) with its context. What it binds is unknown. This entry comes from a study of cytotoxic CD8 clonotypes in ibrutinib-treated CLL. Study as a whole: Overall, about 25 responses were partial and 2 complete; following median roughly 62 months, about 15 patients stayed remitted and some 12 progressed. Across samples, productive templates numbered roughly 230,000 and productive rearrangements reached approximately 94,000 on average.

Whole-study results and caveats: A rise in clonality was seen at ibrutinib response, and a fall back toward baseline was seen at progression.

Deep sequencing aimed at 1 in 200,000 to 1 in 1 million T cells' resolution. The protocol was immunoSEQ multiplex PCR, while the TCRdb copy is restricted to in-frame clones and leaves out a portion. Among about 300,000 clones, about 72% were seen once, and the ten largest hold 5.6%. The sample here was PBMCs, taken at disease progression, from a patient treated with ibrutinib. This receptor was identified in a human donor with chronic lymphocytic leukemia.

CDR3 residues: CASSEAFNQPQHF. In nucleotides, the CDR3 is TGTGCCAGCAGTGAAGCCTTCAACCAGCCCCAGCATTTT. The V call is TRBV6-1, the J call TRBJ1-5; D is unresolved. V was clipped by 0 bases and J by 7 bases, with 7 bases between them. Germline V lookup: CDR1 MNHNS, CDR2 SASEGT. CDR3 size: 13 residues.